These T cell receptor beta chains were read from a single sample in a study of post-analysis software for immune sequencing data. TCRdb analysed the PCR reads with MiXCR anew, one entry per CDR3 protein. The repertoire holds some 500,000 distinct CDR3 sequences, with roughly 45% as singletons. Sequencing was performed on blood. These receptors were collected from a girl aged 10 to 17 with multiple sclerosis. The CDR3 runs from the conserved cysteine through the conserved F or W. Each record gives: clone size, V gene, CDR3 length, J gene, D gene, CDR3 DNA, CDR3 protein. D genes are given only for firm matches. Size values are once, few and many counts, or a class for expanded clones, and some rows have none.

size: -
V: TRBV5-1
length: 18
J: TRBJ2-7
D: TRBD1
DNA: TGCGCCAGCAGCTTGGGAGACAGGGGAGTTCTGCCGGCGTACGAGCAGTACTTC
CDR3: CASSLGDRGVLPAYEQYF

size: -
V: TRBV3-1
length: 14
J: TRBJ2-1
D: -
DNA: TGTGCCACCAAAGTAAGCGGGCCCTACAATGAGCAGTTCTTC
CDR3: CATKVSGPYNEQFF

size: -
V: TRBV2
length: 13
J: TRBJ2-7
D: -
DNA: TGTGCCGGCTCAACAGATGAGTCCTACGAGCAGTACTTC
CDR3: CAGSTDESYEQYF

size: -
V: TRBV24-1
length: 17
J: TRBJ2-1
D: TRBD2
DNA: TGTGCCACCAGCGCCGGACGCCTAGCGGGGGGGGACAATGAGCAGTTCTTC
CDR3: CATSAGRLAGGDNEQFF

size: few
V: TRBV29-1
length: 13
J: TRBJ1-1
D: -
DNA: TGCAGCGTTGAGGGCAGGGTGAACACTGAAGCTTTCTTT
CDR3: CSVEGRVNTEAFF

size: few
V: TRBV20-1
length: 13
J: TRBJ2-7
D: -
DNA: TGCAGTGCCACAGGGACTAATTCCTACGAGCAGTACTTC
CDR3: CSATGTNSYEQYF

size: -
V: TRBV15
length: 13
J: TRBJ1-5
D: TRBD1
DNA: TGTGCCACCACCCAACAGGGGGCTCGGCCCCAGCATTTT
CDR3: CATTQQGARPQHF

size: once
V: TRBV4-1
length: 17
J: TRBJ2-5
D: TRBD2
DNA: TGCGCCAGCAGCCGAGATCAGGCTAGCGGGAGAGAGGGGGAGCAGTACTTC
CDR3: CASSRDQASGREGEQYF

size: few
V: TRBV28
length: 16
J: TRBJ2-7
D: TRBD1
DNA: TGTGCCAGCAGTTTGTTCCCGGGACAGGGGCGCTACGAGCAGTACTTC
CDR3: CASSLFPGQGRYEQYF

size: few
V: TRBV7-8
length: 12
J: TRBJ2-3
D: -
DNA: TGTGCCAGCAGCTTAATCCGAGATACGCAGTATTTT
CDR3: CASSLIRDTQYF

size: -
V: TRBV28
length: 15
J: TRBJ2-4
D: -
DNA: TGTGCCAGCAGCCCCGGACGACAGCGGATGGACATTCAGTACTTC
CDR3: CASSPGRQRMDIQYF

size: few
V: TRBV25-1
length: 13
J: TRBJ1-5
D: -
DNA: TGTGCCAGCAGTGAATATCCCGAGGCGCCCCAGCATTTT
CDR3: CASSEYPEAPQHF

size: few
V: TRBV29-1
length: 15
J: TRBJ2-5
D: TRBD1
DNA: TGCAGCGTTGAAATTTTGGGACAGGTTCAAGAGACCCAGTACTTC
CDR3: CSVEILGQVQETQYF

size: few
V: TRBV5-6
length: 14
J: TRBJ2-3
D: TRBD2
DNA: TGTGCCAGCAGCTGGGGACTAGCTGTGGAGACGCAGTATTTT
CDR3: CASSWGLAVETQYF

size: few
V: TRBV6-5
length: 15
J: TRBJ2-1
D: -
DNA: TGTGCCAGCAGTTACGGGCAGCTACGCTACAATGAGCAGTTCTTC
CDR3: CASSYGQLRYNEQFF

size: -
V: TRBV29-1
length: 13
J: TRBJ1-2
D: -
DNA: TGCAGCGTTGAGGCTGTCCGCCCGGATGGCTACACCTTC
CDR3: CSVEAVRPDGYTF

size: -
V: TRBV7-9
length: 19
J: TRBJ1-2
D: TRBD1
DNA: TGTGCCAGCAGCCCAGGGGCGCCGGGACAGGGGGCGGTTATCAATGGCTACACCTTC
CDR3: CASSPGAPGQGAVINGYTF

size: -
V: TRBV20-1
length: 13
J: TRBJ2-7
D: TRBD1
DNA: TGCAGTGCTCGGGACAGGGGAGTCTACGAGCAGTACTTC
CDR3: CSARDRGVYEQYF

size: few
V: TRBV28
length: 18
J: TRBJ2-5
D: TRBD1
DNA: TGTGCCAGCAGCCCGCCTGGGACAGCCATAAGGTGGCAAGAGACCCAGTACTTC
CDR3: CASSPPGTAIRWQETQYF

size: -
V: TRBV6-5
length: 13
J: TRBJ2-5
D: TRBD1
DNA: TGTGCCAGCAGACTACAGGGGGCGGAGACCCAGTACTTC
CDR3: CASRLQGAETQYF

size: few
V: TRBV20-1
length: 15
J: TRBJ2-7
D: TRBD2
DNA: TGCAGTGCTAGAGATTTAACTAGCGGACCCTACGAGCAGTACTTC
CDR3: CSARDLTSGPYEQYF

size: few
V: TRBV20-1
length: 15
J: TRBJ1-2
D: TRBD1
DNA: TGCAGTGCCCGGGGTAGGACAGGGCTTAACTATGGCTACACCTTC
CDR3: CSARGRTGLNYGYTF

size: few
V: TRBV5-5
length: 14
J: TRBJ2-1
D: -
DNA: TGTGCCAGCAGCTTGGAGCCCCCCTACAATGAGCAGTTCTTC
CDR3: CASSLEPPYNEQFF

size: -
V: TRBV29-1
length: 13
J: TRBJ2-1
D: TRBD2
DNA: TGCAGCGCAGCGGGAGCGCGGTACAATGAGCAGTTCTTC
CDR3: CSAAGARYNEQFF

size: once
V: TRBV15
length: 11
J: TRBJ1-1
D: -
DNA: TGTGCCACCAGCAGCCTAAATCGAGCTTTCTTT
CDR3: CATSSLNRAFF

size: -
V: TRBV19
length: 15
J: TRBJ2-5
D: TRBD1
DNA: TGTGCCAGTAGTACCGGGACAGGGGGCTTGGAGGCCCAGTACTTC
CDR3: CASSTGTGGLEAQYF

size: -
V: TRBV7-2
length: 14
J: TRBJ2-7
D: -
DNA: TGTGCCTGCAGCCGGCAGGGCATCTCCTACGAGCAGTACTTC
CDR3: CACSRQGISYEQYF